Below, one T cell receptor (beta chain) is given with its context. This clonotype was seen a few times. The antigen it binds to is not known. The sample holds no much larger clone one base away, and base qualities are not on file. The receptor library was made with PCR. Sequencing used an Illumina HiSeq 2500. TCR libraries were prepared with molecular barcoding, using unique molecular identifiers to normalize TCRbeta repertoire quantification. TCRdb redid the processing of the public reads, applying fastp at Q25 and MiXCR, and retained in-frame beta chains. Rows with one shared CDR3 protein collapse into an entry with the most common genes and DNA. The sample table shows 130,000 to 150,000 distinct CDR3 sequences, and 8% to 10% are seen once. The top ten clones comprise roughly 20% of the sample. The V and J ends are trimmed by 5 bases and 4 bases, leaving 11 bases between them. CDR3 length: 13 amino acids, cysteine to phenylalanine. Only the CDR3 DNA is retained, 39 bases long and in frame from the first base. From the germline V gene, CDR1 is SGHTA and CDR2 is FQGNSA.

The sample's treatment or condition label, decoded: allogeneic hematopoietic cell transplantation with graft depleted of TCRalphabeta T cells and CD19 B cells. TCRalphabeta/CD19-depleted allogeneic hematopoietic cell grafts were given to the transplant recipients, all of whom were children. These data come from a study of T-cell reconstitution after alpha-beta-depleted transplantation in children (dated by TCRdb to about 2016). Looking at the study overall: T-cell immune reconstitution after TCRalphabeta/CD19-depleted allogeneic hematopoietic cell transplantation in children was quantitatively tracked in the study by means of TCR repertoire profiling. Study-wide conclusions, independent of this receptor: The apparently early recovery of alphabetaT-cell counts about two months after transplant reportedly depended on only several hundred rapidly expanded clones that came from non-depleted graft cells. Hyperexpanded clone frequencies declined over subsequent months; after one year, T-cell counts and TCRbeta diversity were mostly attributed to newly produced T cells. In some patients, high TCRbeta diversity at day 60 was attributed to recipient T cells and intrathymic progenitors that had survived conditioning.

The starting material was PBMCs, mostly from graft donor cells, obtained 180 days after TCRalphabeta/CD19-depleted stem cell transplant. The chain is made from TRBV7-2 and TRBJ2-5; a tentative D match to TRBD1 spans 6 bases. The clonotype comes from a female patient younger than 10 who had a stem cell transplant for congenital amegakaryocytic thrombocytopenia, so the T cells may come from the graft donor. The DNA sequence is TGTGCCAGCAGCAGGACAGTCCGAGAGACCCAGTACTTC. This translates into CASSRTVRETQYF.